The 8 T cell receptor beta chains below were found in one sample sequenced in a study of T cell repertoires in cytomegalovirus infection. Their antigens are not known. MiXCR, run by TCRdb on the reads, gives a single entry per CDR3 protein. Here the sample spans more than 300,000 distinct CDR3 sequences, about a third being singletons. The source material was cultured PBMCs, sampled from culture after CMV antigen stimulation. These receptors were taken from a human donor in good health (CMV status not recorded). Some clones in this sample may be carry-over from other donors' samples.

About this clonotype itself: A much larger clone lies a single base off, so this may be a read error. This chain uses TRBV7-2 with TRBJ1-3; D is uncertain. Deletions cut 5 bases from V and 2 bases from J, with 13 bases between. CDR3 length equals 15 residues. Per the germline V gene, CDR1 is SGHTA and CDR2 is FQGNSA. Written as DNA, the CDR3 is TGTGCCAGCAGCGTTCAGGAGACGGCTGGAAACACCATATATTTT. This encodes CASSVQETAGNTIYF.

V usage is TRBV18 and J usage is TRBJ2-7; D is possibly TRBD1 or TRBD2 (5 bases each). The CDR3 is made up of 14 amino acids. The germline V gene encodes CDR1 KGHSH and CDR2 LQKENI. The V end was cut by 6 bases, the J end by 3 bases, with 15 bases between. The CDR3 is CASSGDLGVYEQYF. The CDR3 nucleotides are TGTGCCAGCTCGGGGGATTTAGGAGTCTACGAGCAGTACTTC.

This clonotype was counted a few times. The chain combines TRBV12-3 or TRBV12-4 with TRBJ1-1, with 7 nucleotides matching TRBD1. The CDR3 covers 17 residues. The V gene end was trimmed by 3 bases and the J gene end by 2 bases; junction bases not matched to a gene: 12. CDR3 sequence: CASSLGDRVTRNTEAFF. The CDR3 bases are TGTGCCAGCAGTTTGGGAGACAGGGTTACTAGAAACACTGAAGCTTTCTTT.

The rearrangement links TRBV27 to TRBJ1-2; D unresolved. Trimming removed 0 bases from V and 6 bases from J, with 8 bases in between. Germline lookup yields CDR1 MNHEY and CDR2 SMNVEV (reference sequence). This CDR3 contains 13 residues. In DNA, the CDR3 is TGTGCCAGCAGTTTATCTGGGAATGATGGCTACACCTTC. Residues: CASSLSGNDGYTF.

The J gene is TRBJ2-7, the V gene TRBV6-1; 9 bases line up with TRBD2. Germline CDR1 reads MNHNS; CDR2 reads SASEGT. V gave up 4 bases and J gave up 0 bases; unmatched junction bases: 4. CDR3 length equals 15 residues. CDR3 in amino acids: CASSVSTSGSYEQYF. For the CDR3, the DNA is TGTGCCAGCAGTGTCTCGACTAGCGGCTCCTACGAGCAGTACTTC.

This chain uses TRBV5-1 with TRBJ1-1; the D gene is possibly TRBD1 (5 bases). Germline CDR1 is SGHRS and CDR2 is YFSETQ. The ends were cut back, 1 base at V and 5 bases at J, with 12 bases in the middle. This CDR3 has 14 amino acids. CDR3 loop: CASSLSGRGTEAFF. The CDR3 DNA sequence: TGCGCCAGCAGCTTGTCGGGCCGGGGGACTGAAGCTTTCTTT.

The rearrangement joins TRBV10-3 to TRBJ2-7, with D perhaps TRBD1 (5 bases). Germline-derived CDR1 and CDR2 are ENHRY and SYGVKD. Trimming removed 7 bases at V and 3 bases at J, with 13 bases between. The CDR3 extends over 13 amino acids. This chain's CDR3 is CAIKGAQNYEQYF. The CDR3 DNA follows: TGTGCCATCAAAGGGGCCCAAAACTACGAGCAGTACTTC.

The chain has TRBV19 and TRBJ2-2, with D maybe TRBD2 (5 bases). Per germline, CDR1 LNHDA and CDR2 SQIVND (reference sequence). The CDR3 covers 20 residues. V gave up 0 bases and J gave up 0 bases, with 20 bases separating them. Written as DNA, the CDR3 is TGTGCCAGTAGTATAGATTGGAGCGGAACACTTGGGGCGAACACCGGGGAGCTGTTTTTT. Translating it yields CASSIDWSGTLGANTGELFF.